This T cell receptor beta chain derives from a study of control samples from healthy donors and cancer patients. V lost 6 bases to trimming and J lost 2 bases, with 13 bases between them. Germline CDR1 reads KGHSH; CDR2 reads LQKENI. This CDR3 is 14 amino acids long. Generated by immunoSEQ multiplex PCR, the TCRdb table keeps only in-frame clones and is missing some. There are around 100,000 clones in the sample; just over 90% occur only once, and 3% to 4.5% lies in the top ten. The clonotype was recovered from a woman aged 18-30 years in good health. V is TRBV18 and J is TRBJ1-2; D ambiguous. Source material: blood. The CDR3 spells CASSPTAVNYGYTF. CDR3 coding DNA: TGTGCCAGCTCCCCTACGGCGGTGAACTATGGCTACACCTTC.